These 29 T cell receptor beta chains came from one sample sequenced in a study of beta chain features in type 1 diabetes. Findings and caveats of the study: The study found moderately but significantly shorter TCRB CDR3s in all four CD4+ subsets of Type 1 diabetes patients.

Expressed TCRB transcripts were sequenced because the entire RNA isolate underwent reverse transcription. Method: immunoSEQ multiplex PCR; TCRdb's copy keeps in-frame clones and lacks some. This table has about 370,000 clones, 8.5% to 10% appearing once. These receptors are not linked to any known antigen. The source material was central memory CD4+ T cells from blood. These TCRs come from a man aged 25 to 40 with type 1 diabetes.

J is TRBJ2-7 and V is TRBV7-2; D might be TRBD1 (6 bases). Trimming removed 3 bases at V and 0 bases at J, with 15 bases between. There are 16 residues in the CDR3. Germline CDR1 SGHTA, CDR2 FQGNSA. This CDR3 reads CASSFSTLDSSYEQYF. The DNA for the CDR3 is TGTGCCAGCAGCTTTTCGACCTTGGACAGCTCCTACGAGCAGTACTTC.

V is TRBV15 and J is TRBJ1-1, with 7 bases matching TRBD1. This CDR3 is 13 amino acids long. Germline assignment: CDR1 LNHNV and CDR2 YYDKDF (reference sequence). With V trimmed by 3 bases and J by 3 bases, 1 base remained unmatched. Here the CDR3 reads CATSSQGDTEAFF. In nucleotides, the CDR3 is TGTGCCACCAGCAGTCAGGGGGACACTGAAGCTTTCTTT.

This chain connects TRBV7-9 to TRBJ1-1; D remains ambiguous. V was clipped by 5 bases and J by 0 bases, with 13 bases between them. Germline CDR1 reads SEHNR; CDR2 reads FQNEAQ (reference sequence). The CDR3 sequence is 15 residues long. The CDR3 coding sequence is TGTGCCAGCAGCAATGACCCCCCGGTGAACACTGAAGCTTTCTTT. Translation: CASSNDPPVNTEAFF.

This clone showed up just a few times. V gene TRBV5-1 combines with J gene TRBJ2-7; 9 bases map to TRBD2. The germline V gene has CDR1 SGHRS and CDR2 YFSETQ. V trimming: 5 bases; J trimming: 0 bases; junction bases outside the gene matches: 3. The CDR3 has 14 residues. The CDR3 region is CASRSSGTSYEQYF. The CDR3 coding sequence is TGCGCCAGCAGGTCTAGCGGGACCTCCTACGAGCAGTACTTC.

The chain uses TRBV19 and TRBJ2-7; 7 bases line up with TRBD2. After removal of 5 bases from V and 0 bases from J, the junction contained 10 bases not matched to a gene. Germline loops: CDR1 LNHDA, CDR2 SQIVND (reference sequence). The CDR3 spans 16 residues. The CDR3 spells CASSSGGRETSYEQYF. CDR3 DNA: TGTGCCAGTAGTTCCGGGGGGAGGGAAACCTCCTACGAGCAGTACTTC.

This clone showed up just a few times. The chain employs TRBV28 and TRBJ2-6; tentative D call: TRBD1 (6 bases). V lost 3 bases and J 2 bases, leaving 14 bases between the germline ends. Germline values: CDR1 MDHEN, CDR2 SYDVKM. The length of the CDR3 is 17 residues. CDR3 in DNA: TGTGCCAGCAGTTTCGTCCAGGGGACGACTGGGGCCAACGTCCTGACTTTC. As protein: CASSFVQGTTGANVLTF. Filled out from reference TRBV28 and TRBJ2-6, the complete variable domain reads DVKVTQSSRYLVKRTGEKVFLECVQDMDHENMFWYRQDPGLGLRLIYFSYDVKMKEKGDIPEGYSVSREKKERFSLILESASTNQTSMYLCASSFVQGTTGANVLTFGAGSRLTVL.

In its sample, this clone was seen a few times. This chain links TRBV18 with TRBJ1-2; the D is unclear. V was shortened by 4 bases and J by 7 bases, with 16 bases between the two germline ends. This CDR3 comprises 14 residues. CDR1 is KGHSH, CDR2 LQKENI, per germline. In DNA form, the CDR3 reads TGTGCCAGCTCACTTGCGGAAGACTCGGTTGGCTACACCTTC. Translation: CASSLAEDSVGYTF.

This clone was counted once. The rearrangement links TRBV7-6 to TRBJ2-1; 7 bases agree with TRBD1. Germline loops: CDR1 SGHVS, CDR2 FNYEAQ. Trimming cost V 5 bases and J 2 bases; bases outside gene matches: 6. The CDR3 runs to 15 residues. For the CDR3, the DNA is TGTGCCAGCAGCCCGGGACAGTCCCCCTACAATGAGCAGTTCTTC. This translates into CASSPGQSPYNEQFF. The whole variable domain, filled in from reference TRBV7-6 and TRBJ2-1, reads GAGVSQSPRYKVTKRGQDVALRCDPISGHVSLYWYRQALGQGPEFLTYFNYEAQQDKSGLPNDRFSAERPEGSISTLTIQRTEQRDSAMYRCASSPGQSPYNEQFFGPGTRLTVL.

The chain recombines TRBV6-5 with TRBJ1-5, with D hard to call. With 5 bases removed from V and 11 bases from J, the gap between germline ends came to 10 bases. The CDR3 loop spans 11 amino acids. Germline V gives CDR1 MNHEY, CDR2 SVGAGI. The CDR3 DNA reads as TGTGCCAGCAGTGAAAGGTCGGCCCAGCATTTT. Translated: CASSERSAQHF.

The table lists this clone with a few counts. This chain links TRBV4-3 with TRBJ2-5, with D maybe TRBD2 (6 bases). Germline V gene data show CDR1 as LGHNA and CDR2 as YSLEER. This CDR3 region has 15 residues. The V end was cut by 0 bases, the J end by 5 bases, with 13 bases between. Here the CDR3 DNA reads TGCGCCAGCAGCCAAGAAGGTCAGGCGGGGGAGACCCAGTACTTC. Translation: CASSQEGQAGETQYF.

This chain uses TRBV7-2 with TRBJ1-2; D call uncertain. V lost 5 bases and J lost 6, with 13 bases in between. From germline, CDR1 is SGHTA and CDR2 FQGNSA. The CDR3 is 13 amino acids. The chain's CDR3 is CASSPWGNHGYTF. CDR3 nucleotide sequence: TGTGCCAGCAGCCCATGGGGAAATCATGGCTACACCTTC.

The table lists this clone with a few counts. The CDR3 region is CASSAEADGTGGQPQHF. The CDR3 DNA reads as TGTGCCAGCAGTGCGGAGGCCGATGGGACAGGTGGTCAGCCCCAGCATTTT. The V call is TRBV6-4, the J call TRBJ1-5; the match to TRBD1 covers 8 bases. V shed 4 bases and J 6 bases; nucleotides not matched to a gene: 14. The CDR3 has 17 amino acids. From germline, CDR1 is MRHNA and CDR2 SNTAGT.

The table lists this clone with many counts. This chain uses TRBV5-1 with TRBJ2-7, with unresolved D. The CDR3 runs 14 residues. CDR1 is SGHRS and CDR2 is YFSETQ in the germline V gene. V lost 5 bases and J 2 bases, leaving 14 bases between the germline ends. This CDR3 reads CASRFNSDTYEQYF. The CDR3 region has the DNA TGCGCCAGCAGGTTTAACAGCGACACCTACGAGCAGTACTTC.

This clone turned up a few times. This rearrangement joins TRBV19 to TRBJ1-2; weak D call: TRBD1 (6 bases). Looked up from germline, CDR1 is LNHDA and CDR2 is SQIVND (reference sequence). The ends were cut back, 7 bases at V and 0 bases at J, with 12 bases in the middle. This CDR3 has 14 amino acids. The CDR3 nucleotides read TGTGCCAGTACCAAAAGGACAGCTAACTATGGCTACACCTTC. Translating it yields CASTKRTANYGYTF. The full variable domain, in which reference TRBV19 and TRBJ1-2 provide the parts outside the CDR3, is DGGITQSPKYLFRKEGQNVTLSCEQNLNHDAMYWYRQDPGQGLRLIYYSQIVNDFQKGDIAEGYSVSREKKESFPLTVTSAQKNPTAFYLCASTKRTANYGYTFGSGTRLTVV.

The sample holds a few counts of this clone. The chain uses TRBV5-4 and TRBJ1-5; 9 nucleotides line up with TRBD1. The CDR3 spans 15 residues. Germline V gene sequence: CDR1 SGHNT, CDR2 YYREEE (reference sequence). The junction had 6 bases not matched to a gene; V was cut back by 4 bases and J by 4 bases. The CDR3 nucleotides read TGTGCCAGCAGCCCCGGGACAGGGATTAATCAGCCCCAGCATTTT. Protein sequence: CASSPGTGINQPQHF.

This clone occurred a few times. This chain links TRBV7-2 with TRBJ2-2; possible D gene TRBD2, 5 bases. The germline gives CDR1 SGHTA, CDR2 FQGNSA. The V end was cut by 1 base, the J end by 5 bases, with 8 bases between. The CDR3 covers 14 residues. The CDR3, as DNA: TGTGCCAGCAGCTTAGTCTCGGGGACCGGGGAGCTGTTTTTT. The encoded protein is CASSLVSGTGELFF.

This clone was detected ten times or more. The V call is TRBV2, the J call TRBJ2-7, with 8 bases identical to TRBD2. Trimming removed 9 bases from V and 2 bases from J; junction bases left unmatched: 9. The CDR3 sequence is 14 residues long. Germline CDR1 is SNHLY and CDR2 is FYNNEI. CDR3 in amino acids: CASLTGTRAYEQYF. The CDR3 DNA is TGTGCCAGTTTAACCGGGACTAGGGCCTACGAGCAGTACTTC. Full variable domain (remainder filled in from reference TRBV2 and TRBJ2-7): EPEVTQTPSHQVTQMGQEVILRCVPISNHLYFYWYRQILGQKVEFLVSFYNNEISEKSEIFDDQFSVERPDGSNFTLKIRSTKLEDSAMYFCASLTGTRAYEQYFGPGTRLTVT.

This clone was recorded a few times. The J gene is TRBJ2-7, the V gene TRBV5-1; 13 nucleotides match TRBD2. Germline-derived CDR1 and CDR2 are SGHRS and YFSETQ. The CDR3 totals 17 residues. Losses at the gene ends were 2 bases for V and 6 bases for J; bases not matched to a gene: 11. The CDR3, as DNA: TGCGCCAGCAGCTTTCGGACTAGCGGGAGTTCCCTAGGCGAGCAGTACTTC. Amino acids: CASSFRTSGSSLGEQYF. The complete variable domain, with remaining parts taken from reference TRBV5-1 and TRBJ2-7, reads KAGVTQTPRYLIKTRGQQVTLSCSPISGHRSVSWYQQTPGQGLQFLFEYFSETQRNKGNFPGRFSGRQFSNSRSEMNVSTLELGDSALYLCASSFRTSGSSLGEQYFGPGTRLTVT.

This clone was observed a few times. Additional DNA sequences in this sample encode the identical CDR3. The gene calls are TRBV20-1 and TRBJ2-5; D ambiguous. The germline gives CDR1 DFQATT, CDR2 SNEGSKA (reference sequence). The CDR3 is made up of 11 amino acids. V lost 6 bases and J lost 4, with 9 bases in between. CDR3 in amino acids: CSAPLGETQYF. The CDR3 nucleotides are TGCAGTGCCCCCCTGGGAGAGACCCAGTACTTC.

V gene TRBV5-4 combines with J gene TRBJ2-7; D perhaps matches TRBD1 (6 bases). Germline V CDR1 and CDR2: SGHNT, YYREEE (reference sequence). There are 15 residues in the CDR3. Trimming stripped 0 bases from V and 6 bases from J, with 16 bases between. The CDR3 is CASSLADRSASEQYF. The CDR3 DNA is TGTGCCAGCAGCTTGGCCGACAGGTCGGCTTCCGAGCAGTACTTC.

The chain joins TRBV28 to TRBJ1-3; D unclear. Trimming removed 7 bases at V and 0 bases at J, with 16 bases between. The CDR3 loop spans 16 amino acids. Germline V gene sequence: CDR1 MDHEN, CDR2 SYDVKM. CDR3 loop: CASKDALGTSGNTIYF. CDR3 nucleotide sequence: TGTGCCAGCAAAGACGCCCTCGGAACCTCTGGAAACACCATATATTTT.

This clone was observed a handful of times. The chain couples TRBV19 to TRBJ1-5; no definite D call. The CDR3 is 13 amino acids. Trimming stripped 5 bases from V and 7 bases from J, with 12 bases between. Germline V gene data show CDR1 as LNHDA and CDR2 as SQIVND (reference sequence). Here the CDR3 reads CASSYGVRQPQHF. CDR3 DNA: TGTGCCAGTAGTTACGGGGTACGACAGCCCCAGCATTTT. The full variable domain, with the rest looked up from reference TRBV19 and TRBJ1-5, is DGGITQSPKYLFRKEGQNVTLSCEQNLNHDAMYWYRQDPGQGLRLIYYSQIVNDFQKGDIAEGYSVSREKKESFPLTVTSAQKNPTAFYLCASSYGVRQPQHFGDGTRLSIL.

This clone was counted many times. CDR3 sequence: CASSEIEDQPQHF. Written as DNA, the CDR3 is TGTGCCAGCAGTGAAATTGAAGATCAGCCCCAGCATTTT. This chain joins TRBV2 and TRBJ1-5; D not certain. The CDR3 sequence is 13 residues long. Germline-derived CDR1 and CDR2 are SNHLY and FYNNEI. V lost 2 bases to trimming and J lost 5 bases, with 7 bases between them. The whole variable domain, filled in from reference TRBV2 and TRBJ1-5, reads EPEVTQTPSHQVTQMGQEVILRCVPISNHLYFYWYRQILGQKVEFLVSFYNNEISEKSEIFDDQFSVERPDGSNFTLKIRSTKLEDSAMYFCASSEIEDQPQHFGDGTRLSIL.

This clone was seen a few times. This sequence joins TRBV28 and TRBJ2-7, with a tentative D call TRBD2 (6 bases). The CDR3 sequence is 14 residues long. The germline V gene has CDR1 MDHEN and CDR2 SYDVKM. V was trimmed by 3 bases and J by 7 bases, leaving 16 bases between them. For the CDR3, the DNA is TGTGCCAGCAGTTTGGTAGCTGCGGGACCAGAGCAGTACTTC. Protein: CASSLVAAGPEQYF.

V usage is TRBV18 and J usage is TRBJ2-5; D may match TRBD1 or TRBD2 (5 bases each). CDR1 and CDR2 from the germline V gene are KGHSH and LQKENI. The CDR3 sequence is 12 residues long. Trimming removed 2 bases from V and 12 bases from J, with 13 bases in between. Here the CDR3 reads CASSPNEGMEYF. The CDR3 DNA follows: TGTGCCAGCTCACCAAACGAGGGGATGGAGTACTTC. The full variable domain, its missing parts supplied by reference TRBV18 and TRBJ2-5, is NAGVMQNPRHLVRRRGQEARLRCSPMKGHSHVYWYRQLPEEGLKFMVYLQKENIIDESGMPKERFSAEFPKEGPSILRIQQVVRGDSAAYFCASSPNEGMEYFGPGTRLLVL.

This clone was found a few times. The rearrangement joins TRBV4-2 to TRBJ1-5; possibly TRBD1 for D (5 bases). The V end lost 0 bases, the J end lost 6 bases, and 9 bases lay between the germline ends. Germline V gene sequence: CDR1 LGHNA, CDR2 YNFKEQ. The CDR3 consists of 14 residues. Here the CDR3 reads CASSQDTGGQPQHF. The CDR3 nucleotides are TGTGCCAGCAGCCAAGATACAGGAGGTCAGCCCCAGCATTTT.

This clone occurred a few times. This CDR3 is also generated by other DNA sequences in the sample. The chain is built from TRBV7-6 and TRBJ2-7, with TRBD1 as a possible D gene (6 bases). CDR1 and CDR2 (germline): SGHVS, FNYEAQ. The V end lost 5 bases, the J end lost 4 bases, and 9 bases lay between the germline ends. CDR3 size: 12 residues. CDR3 nucleotides: TGTGCCAGCAGCGCCCAGGGGTACGAGCAGTACTTC. This translates into CASSAQGYEQYF.

This chain joins TRBV11-2 and TRBJ2-7; 13 bases are shared with TRBD2. CDR3 length: 13 amino acids. Germline V CDR1 and CDR2: SGHAT, FQNNGV. J gave up 13 bases and V 4 bases, and 7 bases lay outside the gene matches. DNA of the CDR3: TGTGCCAGCAGCTCCGCCGGGACTAGCGGGACCTACTTC. Translation gives CASSSAGTSGTYF.

The V call is TRBV6-1, the J call TRBJ2-4; 7 bases match TRBD2. J gave up 5 bases and V 6 bases, and 7 bases lay outside the gene matches. The CDR3 sequence is 14 residues long. Germline CDR1 MNHNS, CDR2 SASEGT. CDR3 nucleotides: TGTGCCAGCAGGGCTAGCGGTCGGGAAAACATTCAGTACTTC. Encoded protein: CASRASGRENIQYF.